Below, 18 T cell receptor beta chains from the same sample are listed, as sequenced in a study of spatial heterogeneity in lung cancer. Notes on the study in general: For expanded intratumoral alpha and beta TCRs, counts tracked tumor mutation counts.

For these receptors, no antigen is known. Time point denoted: sample taken at primary tumor resection. From the 5' RACE reads, TCRdb called clonotypes with MiXCR, one entry per CDR3 protein. The sample consists of approximately 11,000 distinct CDR3 sequences, less than 5.5% of them appearing once. This sample comprised lung tumor tissue, obtained at surgery. These receptors all come from a male donor with early-stage non-small cell lung cancer.

This clonotype was found many times. Since the library was made to target alpha chains, this beta chain is a stray read and its abundance is not meaningful. The chain couples TRBV30 to TRBJ2-7; 7 bases line up with TRBD1. V lost 2 bases and J lost 1; bases outside the gene matches: 5. The CDR3 is 14 residues long. Germline loops: CDR1 GTSNPN, CDR2 SVGIG (reference sequence). CDR3 sequence reads: CAWSPGTVSYEQYF. CDR3 in DNA: TGTGCCTGGAGTCCCGGGACAGTTTCCTACGAGCAGTACTTC.

Comment on this clonotype: A junction end diverges from the germline sequence, so it may reflect a read error. In a library made to pick up alpha chains, this beta chain is a stray read with a size that means little. The J gene is TRBJ2-2, the V gene TRBV20-1, with TRBD2 as a possible D gene (5 bases). Germline V gene lookup returns CDR1 DFQATT and CDR2 SNEGSKA (reference sequence). This CDR3 region has 14 residues. CDR3 sequence reads: CSVRGLGAAGELFF. As DNA, the CDR3 is TGCAGTGTTAGAGGTTTGGGAGCTGCCGGGGAGCTGTTTTTT.

This clonotype was observed at least ten times. Because this beta chain is a stray read in a library intended to capture alpha chains, its abundance should not be given much weight. The chain joins TRBV9 to TRBJ2-6; D is ambiguous. Germline CDR1 SGDLS, CDR2 YYNGEE. V was shortened by 3 bases and J by 1 base, with 5 bases between the two germline ends. The CDR3 has 14 amino acids. In nucleotides, the CDR3 is TGTGCCAGCAGCGGAACTTCTGGGGCCAACGTCCTGACTTTC. Its translation is CASSGTSGANVLTF. The full variable domain, its missing parts supplied by reference TRBV9 and TRBJ2-6, is DSGVTQTPKHLITATGQRVTLRCSPRSGDLSVYWYQQSLDQGLQFLIQYYNGEERAKGNILERFSAQQFPDLHSELNLSSLELGDSALYFCASSGTSGANVLTFGAGSRLTVL.

This clonotype is judged medium-sized. This beta chain slipped into a library made for alpha chains as a stray read, so its size is not meaningful. The V call is TRBV27, the J call TRBJ1-1, with a possible D match to TRBD1 (6 bases). The ends were cut back, 5 bases at V and 2 bases at J, with 15 bases in the middle. This CDR3 contains 15 residues. CDR1 is MNHEY, CDR2 SMNVEV, per germline (reference sequence). CDR3: CASSRATGQNTEAFF. CDR3 in DNA: TGTGCCAGCAGTCGGGCAACGGGACAAAACACTGAAGCTTTCTTT.

This clonotype was counted many times. This beta chain represents an off-target read in a library built for alpha chains; its size is of limited meaning. This chain connects TRBV18 to TRBJ1-2; 7 bases are shared with TRBD1. Germline V gene lookup returns CDR1 KGHSH and CDR2 LQKENI. With 6 bases clipped from V and 0 bases from J, the junction kept 4 bases outside the gene matches. CDR3 length: 14 amino acids. The CDR3, as DNA: TGTGCCAGCTCCCGGGACAGCGCTAACTATGGCTACACCTTC. It codes for CASSRDSANYGYTF.

This clonotype was recorded many times. Because the library targeted alpha chains, this beta chain is an off-target read whose size means little. This rearrangement joins TRBV12-3 or TRBV12-4 to TRBJ2-1; 12 bases match TRBD2. The CDR3 is made up of 22 amino acids. V lost 5 bases to trimming and J lost 4 bases; unmatched junction nucleotides: 24. In DNA form, the CDR3 reads TGTGCCAGCAGTAGAAGAGTCCGGGACAGGCTGGGGCTAGCGGGAGGGTACAATGAGCAGTTCTTC. This gives the protein CASSRRVRDRLGLAGGYNEQFF.

There are many counts of this clonotype. Being off target in a library aimed at alpha chains, this beta chain has a size of little meaning. V is TRBV7-9 and J is TRBJ1-2, with D perhaps TRBD1 (6 bases). The CDR3 runs to 15 residues. V was trimmed by 6 bases and J by 3 bases, leaving 17 bases between them. The germline gives CDR1 SEHNR, CDR2 FQNEAQ (reference sequence). CDR3 protein: CASRSTGFQDYGYTF. CDR3 in DNA: TGTGCCAGCAGATCAACAGGGTTTCAGGACTATGGCTACACCTTC.

This clonotype appeared a few times. This beta chain is a stray read from a library made for alpha chains; its abundance is not meaningful. The gene calls are TRBV7-8 and TRBJ2-7; 10 nucleotides match TRBD2. Germline CDR1 reads SGHVS; CDR2 reads FQNEAQ. The CDR3 sequence is 15 residues long. V dropped 5 bases and J dropped 2; count of bases not matched to a gene: 6. The CDR3 is CASSLRTSGAYEQYF. In DNA form, the CDR3 reads TGTGCCAGCAGCCTCCGGACTAGCGGAGCCTACGAGCAGTACTTC.

This clonotype was observed many times. This beta chain is a stray read from a library made for alpha chains; its abundance is not meaningful. The CDR3 region is CASTRDRGLTGELFF. In nucleotides, the CDR3 is TGTGCCAGCACCCGGGACAGGGGTCTCACCGGGGAGCTGTTTTTT. The chain recombines TRBV28 with TRBJ2-2, with 10 bases identical to TRBD1. CDR1 and CDR2 from the germline V gene are MDHEN and SYDVKM. Losses at the gene ends were 7 bases for V and 4 bases for J; bases not matched to a gene: 6. The CDR3 sequence is 15 residues long.

About this clonotype: This beta chain appears as a stray read in a library generated for alpha chains; its size is not informative. This rearrangement joins TRBV3-1 to TRBJ2-1; 7 bases are a match to TRBD2. This CDR3 has 18 amino acids. Germline V gene lookup returns CDR1 LGHDT and CDR2 YNNKEL (reference sequence). V dropped 1 base and J dropped 7; count of bases not matched to a gene: 16. This CDR3 is CASSQGSGSERGGNEQFF. As DNA, the CDR3 is TGTGCCAGCAGCCAAGGCTCGGGGAGCGAGCGGGGAGGGAATGAGCAGTTCTTC.

This clonotype was observed at least ten times. This beta chain turned up in a library designed for alpha chains; as an off-target read, its abundance says little. This chain joins TRBV18 and TRBJ1-6, with D perhaps matching TRBD1 (5 bases). Germline V gives CDR1 KGHSH, CDR2 LQKENI. The CDR3 is 14 amino acids. V lost 2 bases to trimming and J lost 5 bases, with 7 bases between them. In nucleotides, the CDR3 is TGTGCCAGCTCACCAGAACAGGATAATTCACCCCTCCACTTT. It yields the protein CASSPEQDNSPLHF.

There are many counts of this clonotype. This beta chain is an off-target read within a library intended for alpha chains, so its frequency means little. V gene TRBV29-1 combines with J gene TRBJ2-1; 12 nucleotides match TRBD2. CDR3 length equals 17 residues. Germline trimming cut 1 base from V and 3 bases from J; bases unmatched to any gene: 7. Germline CDR1 reads SQVTM; CDR2 reads ANQGSEA. The CDR3 region is CSVEGSSGRAGYNEQFF. The CDR3 DNA follows: TGCAGCGTTGAAGGTTCTAGCGGGAGGGCCGGCTACAATGAGCAGTTCTTC.

Concerning this clonotype itself: This beta chain is an unintended read in a library built for alpha chains; its size means little. V gene TRBV20-1 combines with J gene TRBJ2-7; 11 bases are shared with TRBD2. Looked up from germline, CDR1 is DFQATT and CDR2 is SNEGSKA (reference sequence). The V gene end was trimmed by 6 bases and the J gene end by 4 bases; junction bases not matched to a gene: 8. CDR3 length: 14 residues. This CDR3 reads CSAITSGSVYEQYF. CDR3 nucleotides: TGCAGTGCCATTACTAGCGGGAGCGTATACGAGCAGTACTTC.

This clonotype was found many times. Since it is a stray read in a library aimed at alpha chains, this beta chain has a size that is not meaningful. The chain is built from TRBV6-2 or TRBV6-3 and TRBJ1-5, with TRBD1 matching 7 bases. In germline, CDR1 is MNHEY, CDR2 SVGEGT. The length of the CDR3 is 15 residues. V was clipped by 4 bases and J by 11 bases; unmatched bases: 14. Written as DNA, the CDR3 is TGTGCCAGCAGTTTTAGGGGTACAGGGGTAAAGGCCCAGCATTTT. Protein product: CASSFRGTGVKAQHF.

This clonotype was detected ten times or more. As an off-target read in a library built for alpha chains, this beta chain has a frequency of little significance. The rearrangement uses TRBV20-1 and TRBJ1-5; TRBD1 is a possible D gene (5 bases). Trimming stripped 0 bases from V and 0 bases from J, with 12 bases between. Germline CDR1 DFQATT, CDR2 SNEGSKA (reference sequence). The CDR3 has 16 amino acids. The CDR3 coding sequence is TGCAGTGCTAGAGAGTGGGGCCACGATAGCAATCAGCCCCAGCATTTT. This gives the protein CSAREWGHDSNQPQHF.

This clonotype came up many times. A library made for alpha chains picked up this beta chain off target, so its size means little. The CDR3 sequence: CASSSEGEAFF. The CDR3 DNA reads as TGTGCCAGCAGTTCCGAGGGAGAAGCTTTCTTT. V gene TRBV13 combines with J gene TRBJ1-1; D not certain. V lost 6 bases to trimming and J lost 8 bases, with 10 bases between them. CDR3 length: 11 amino acids. Germline-derived CDR1 and CDR2 are PRHDT and FYEKMQ (reference sequence).

This clonotype has at least ten counts. This beta chain is off target for a library built for alpha chains, so its abundance means little. This rearrangement joins TRBV6-1 to TRBJ1-1, with D perhaps TRBD1 (5 bases). The CDR3 contains 14 residues. Trimming stripped 8 bases from V and 4 bases from J, with 17 bases between. Germline CDR1 MNHNS, CDR2 SASEGT. The CDR3 reads CASSPGQGSTEAFF. The CDR3 region has the DNA TGTGCCAGCTCCCCCGGCCAGGGAAGCACTGAAGCTTTCTTT.

This clonotype was counted many times. With the library built for alpha chains, this beta chain is off target and its frequency is not meaningful. This chain connects TRBV20-1 to TRBJ1-5; the D gene is possibly TRBD1 (5 bases). Germline CDR1 is DFQATT and CDR2 is SNEGSKA (reference sequence). Trimming took off 5 bases at V and 1 base at J, with 12 bases between the two ends. The CDR3 runs 14 residues. This CDR3 reads CSAGTSISNQPQHF. The CDR3 bases are TGCAGTGCTGGGACGTCTATAAGCAATCAGCCCCAGCATTTT.